The 27 T cell receptor beta chains below all came from one sample that was sequenced in a study of response to subunit inactivated influenza vaccine. TCRdb re-called the RT-PCR reads through MiXCR, storing one row per CDR3 protein. The sample records 500,000 to 600,000 distinct CDR3 sequences, approximately 12% being singletons. The specimen comprised PBMCs from blood, sampled on the day of vaccination. These receptor sequences come from a man aged 45-60 years who received an inactivated influenza vaccine.

This clonotype showed up just once. Written as DNA, the CDR3 is TGTGCCAGCAGCTTGACTACGGGGCTATACAATGAGCAGTTCTTC. Protein sequence: CASSLTTGLYNEQFF. The chain couples TRBV7-2 to TRBJ2-1; D may match TRBD1 or TRBD2 (5 bases each). This CDR3 is 15 amino acids long. V was shortened by 3 bases and J by 4 bases, with 13 bases between the two germline ends. Germline V gives CDR1 SGHTA, CDR2 FQGNSA.

This clonotype showed up just a few times. The chain links TRBV11-2 to TRBJ2-2; 9 bases agree with TRBD2. The germline gives CDR1 SGHAT, CDR2 FQNNGV. V shed 3 bases and J 5 bases; nucleotides not matched to a gene: 19. The CDR3 extends over 20 amino acids. The CDR3 region has the DNA TGTGCCAGCAGCTTTCGTGGAGCTAGCGGGGTTATTATGGTAACCGGGGAGCTGTTTTTT. This sequence encodes CASSFRGASGVIMVTGELFF. Full variable domain (remainder filled in from reference TRBV11-2 and TRBJ2-2): EAGVAQSPRYKIIEKRQSVAFWCNPISGHATLYWYQQILGQGPKLLIQFQNNGVVDDSQLPKDRFSAERLKGVDSTLKIQPAKLEDSAVYLCASSFRGASGVIMVTGELFFGEGSRLTVL.

This clonotype was counted between two and nine times. The rearrangement links TRBV12-3 or TRBV12-4 to TRBJ2-2, with 9 bases aligning to TRBD1. This CDR3 comprises 17 residues. With 6 bases clipped from V and 1 base from J, the junction kept 9 bases outside the gene matches. CDR3 in DNA: TGTGCCAGCAGAACCGGACAGGGGACCTTGAACACCGGGGAGCTGTTTTTT. It specifies CASRTGQGTLNTGELFF.

The chain has TRBV28 and TRBJ1-5; TRBD1 might be the D (5 bases). Trimming stripped 4 bases from V and 9 bases from J, with 22 bases between. The length of the CDR3 is 16 residues. Looked up from germline, CDR1 is MDHEN and CDR2 is SYDVKM. CDR3 residues: CASSSRWQGPVRPQHF. The CDR3 nucleotides read TGTGCCAGCAGTTCCCGATGGCAGGGCCCAGTAAGGCCCCAGCATTTT.

In this sample, this clonotype turned up many times. The chain joins TRBV7-9 to TRBJ1-1, with D perhaps TRBD1 (5 bases). V dropped 5 bases and J dropped 4 bases, with 11 bases sitting between them. The germline CDR1 and CDR2 sequences are SEHNR and FQNEAQ (reference sequence). This CDR3 contains 13 residues. Written as DNA, the CDR3 is TGTGCCAGCAGCCAGGGATTCGGCACTGAAGCTTTCTTT. Protein product: CASSQGFGTEAFF.

This clonotype was found a few times. The chain carries TRBV20-1 and TRBJ1-2; D gene unclear. The CDR3 is 13 amino acids. Germline loops: CDR1 DFQATT, CDR2 SNEGSKA (reference sequence). With 3 bases removed from V and 2 bases from J, the gap between germline ends came to 10 bases. The CDR3 reads CSASPQTNYGYTF. CDR3 nucleotide sequence: TGCAGTGCTAGCCCACAGACAAACTATGGCTACACCTTC.

Note on this clonotype: Since a much larger clone is just one base distant, this may be a read error. The chain couples TRBV20-1 to TRBJ2-1; no reliable D call. This CDR3 is 15 amino acids long. CDR1 and CDR2 from the germline V gene are DFQATT and SNEGSKA (reference sequence). The CDR3 is CCARDLVGSYNEQFF. Written as DNA, the CDR3 is TGCTGTGCTAGAGATCTAGTTGGCTCCTACAATGAGCAGTTCTTC.

The chain couples TRBV12-3 or TRBV12-4 to TRBJ2-6; TRBD1 matches 7 bases. The CDR3 sequence is 18 residues long. V lost 7 bases to trimming and J lost 1 base; unmatched junction nucleotides: 13. CDR3 residues: CASTPDRVAPSGANVLTF. The CDR3 nucleotides are TGTGCCAGCACACCTGACAGGGTGGCCCCTTCTGGGGCCAACGTCCTGACTTTC.

This clonotype was observed many times. This chain uses TRBV12-3 or TRBV12-4 with TRBJ2-5; the match to TRBD1 covers 11 bases. J lost 7 bases, V lost 3 bases, and 4 bases had no gene match. This CDR3 contains 14 residues. CDR3 DNA sequence: TGTGCCAGCAGTTTGGGACAGGGGGTATGGACCCAGTACTTC. Protein: CASSLGQGVWTQYF.

This clonotype was picked up many times. V gene TRBV12-3 or TRBV12-4 combines with J gene TRBJ1-1; D is ambiguous. This CDR3 has 12 amino acids. With 2 bases removed from V and 7 bases from J, the gap between germline ends came to 8 bases. CDR3: CASSLKGFEAFF. CDR3 coding DNA: TGTGCCAGCAGTTTAAAGGGCTTTGAAGCTTTCTTT.

V is TRBV19 and J is TRBJ2-1, with 14 nucleotides matching TRBD2. This CDR3 region has 19 residues. Germline CDR1 and CDR2: LNHDA and SQIVND (reference sequence). The ends lost 4 bases at V and 0 bases at J; junction bases unmatched: 8. CDR3 protein: CASSKGLAGERSSYNEQFF. CDR3 DNA sequence: TGTGCCAGTAGTAAGGGACTAGCGGGGGAACGGAGCTCCTACAATGAGCAGTTCTTC.

This clonotype was picked up a small number of times. The chain couples TRBV19 to TRBJ1-5; TRBD1 might be the D (5 bases). V lost 4 bases, J lost 9 bases, and 22 bases lay in between. CDR3 length: 16 amino acids. Germline V gene sequence: CDR1 LNHDA, CDR2 SQIVND (reference sequence). The CDR3 here is CASSRVPGPEGWPQHF. CDR3 DNA: TGTGCCAGTAGTAGAGTTCCGGGACCGGAGGGTTGGCCCCAGCATTTT. The variable domain in full, with the rest retrieved from reference TRBV19 and TRBJ1-5, is DGGITQSPKYLFRKEGQNVTLSCEQNLNHDAMYWYRQDPGQGLRLIYYSQIVNDFQKGDIAEGYSVSREKKESFPLTVTSAQKNPTAFYLCASSRVPGPEGWPQHFGDGTRLSIL.

This clonotype was counted a few times. The gene calls are TRBV6-1 and TRBJ2-7, with 12 bases aligning to TRBD2. The CDR3 covers 16 residues. With V trimmed by 5 bases and J by 4 bases, 9 bases remained unmatched. CDR1 is MNHNS and CDR2 is SASEGT in the germline V gene. The CDR3 spells CASSRLAGELIYEQYF. The CDR3 nucleotides read TGTGCCAGCAGTAGACTAGCGGGAGAGCTTATTTACGAGCAGTACTTC.

This clonotype was detected a few times. This chain connects TRBV5-1 to TRBJ2-7; 8 bases are a match to TRBD1. Germline V gene lookup returns CDR1 SGHRS and CDR2 YFSETQ. The CDR3 totals 15 residues. Unmatched junction bases numbered 7, after V lost 4 bases and J lost 1 base. In DNA, the CDR3 is TGCGCCAGCAGCAATACGGGACAGGCTTCCTACGAGCAGTACTTC. It codes for CASSNTGQASYEQYF.

This clonotype was counted many times. The chain is built from TRBV13 and TRBJ2-6; D is tentatively TRBD1 or TRBD2 (5 bases each). The CDR3 is 14 residues long. V was pared by 4 bases and J by 6 bases, with 10 bases between. Germline CDR1 reads PRHDT; CDR2 reads FYEKMQ (reference sequence). This chain's CDR3 is CASSSSGTANVLTF. CDR3 in DNA: TGTGCCAGCAGCTCATCCGGGACGGCCAACGTCCTGACTTTC.

The V call is TRBV20-1, the J call TRBJ2-5; 7 bases are shared with TRBD1. CDR1 and CDR2 from the germline V gene are DFQATT and SNEGSKA (reference sequence). The CDR3 runs 13 residues. Trimming removed 2 bases from V and 5 bases from J; junction bases left unmatched: 5. The CDR3 DNA reads TGCAGTGCTAGACAGGGGGTTGGGGAGACCCAGTACTTC. Protein: CSARQGVGETQYF.

At least ten counts were recorded for this clonotype. V is TRBV29-1 and J is TRBJ1-2; D gene unclear. CDR1 is SQVTM, CDR2 ANQGSEA, per germline. The CDR3 loop spans 13 amino acids. Between the trimmed V and J ends, which lost 7 bases and 1 base, there was a span of 13 bases. CDR3 sequence reads: CSADRGLNYGYTF. CDR3 bases: TGCAGCGCCGATCGAGGTCTTAACTATGGCTACACCTTC.

The chain is built from TRBV29-1 and TRBJ2-7; the match to TRBD1 covers 8 bases. V dropped 7 bases and J dropped 2; count of bases not matched to a gene: 4. Germline CDR1 and CDR2: SQVTM and ANQGSEA. CDR3 length equals 12 residues. CDR3 in DNA: TGCAGCGCCCAGGGGGCGACCTACGAGCAGTACTTC. Translation: CSAQGATYEQYF.

This clonotype was recorded a few times. The gene calls are TRBV3-1 and TRBJ2-7; 13 nucleotides align to TRBD2. The trim removed 4 bases at V and 4 bases at J, leaving 7 bases unmatched. CDR3 size: 16 residues. Germline values: CDR1 LGHDT, CDR2 YNNKEL (reference sequence). Here the CDR3 reads CASSLTSGGMPYEQYF. CDR3 nucleotides: TGTGCCAGCAGCCTGACTAGCGGGGGGATGCCGTACGAGCAGTACTTC.

In this sample, this clonotype turned up many times. This sequence joins TRBV7-2 and TRBJ2-7, with TRBD1 as a possible D gene (6 bases). V was pared by 2 bases and J by 0 bases, with 11 bases between. The CDR3 extends over 15 amino acids. Germline V gene data show CDR1 as SGHTA and CDR2 as FQGNSA. The CDR3 loop reads CASSLTTGTSYEQYF. The CDR3 nucleotides read TGTGCCAGCAGCTTAACGACAGGTACCTCCTACGAGCAGTACTTC.

The chain has TRBV3-1 and TRBJ2-2; 7 nucleotides align to TRBD2. The ends lost 0 bases at V and 4 bases at J; junction bases unmatched: 5. CDR1 is LGHDT and CDR2 is YNNKEL in the germline V gene (reference sequence). This CDR3 comprises 16 residues. CDR3 sequence (DNA): TGTGCCAGCAGCCAAGACTGGAGGGAGGGCACCGGGGAGCTGTTTTTT. It translates to CASSQDWREGTGELFF.

The genes are TRBV29-1 and TRBJ2-1; D is possibly TRBD1 (6 bases). The CDR3 contains 12 residues. V dropped 6 bases and J dropped 7 bases, with 13 bases sitting between them. CDR1 is SQVTM, CDR2 ANQGSEA, per germline. CDR3 loop: CSVQGLGNEQFF. In nucleotides, the CDR3 is TGCAGCGTACAGGGATTGGGGAATGAGCAGTTCTTC.

This clonotype turned up a few times. V gene TRBV5-1 combines with J gene TRBJ1-5; 8 bases match TRBD1. Unmatched junction bases numbered 2, after V lost 4 bases and J lost 2 bases. The CDR3 has 14 residues. Germline V gene lookup returns CDR1 SGHRS and CDR2 YFSETQ. For the CDR3, the DNA is TGCGCCAGCAGCGTGACAGGGGGCAATCAGCCCCAGCATTTT. Encoded protein: CASSVTGGNQPQHF.

This chain connects TRBV3-1 to TRBJ2-3; D not certain. Trimming cost V 0 bases and J 0 bases, with 7 bases left between them. The germline V gene encodes CDR1 LGHDT and CDR2 YNNKEL (reference sequence). The CDR3 consists of 15 residues. For the CDR3, the DNA is TGTGCCAGCAGCCAAGACCCTCTCAGCACAGATACGCAGTATTTT. This encodes CASSQDPLSTDTQYF.

V gene TRBV6-1 combines with J gene TRBJ2-1; 8 positions agree with TRBD2. The CDR3 is 16 amino acids. CDR1 is MNHNS, CDR2 SASEGT, per germline. Losses at the gene ends were 6 bases for V and 7 bases for J; bases not matched to a gene: 14. The CDR3 is CASRDTAGGRGNEQFF. DNA of the CDR3: TGTGCCAGCAGAGATACCGCGGGGGGCCGGGGGAATGAGCAGTTCTTC.

This clonotype was counted only a few times. This sequence joins TRBV7-2 and TRBJ2-5; D is possibly TRBD1 (6 bases). The CDR3 runs to 14 residues. Per the germline V gene, CDR1 is SGHTA and CDR2 is FQGNSA. Trimming removed 1 base from V and 4 bases from J, with 10 bases in between. This chain's CDR3 is CASSLGTVAETQYF. The CDR3 DNA is TGTGCCAGCAGCTTAGGGACAGTGGCAGAGACCCAGTACTTC. Full variable domain (missing parts from reference TRBV7-2 and TRBJ2-5): GAGVSQSPSNKVTEKGKDVELRCDPISGHTALYWYRQSLGQGLEFLIYFQGNSAPDKSGLPSDRFSAERTGGSVSTLTIQRTQQEDSAVYLCASSLGTVAETQYFGPGTRLLVL.

This clonotype was picked up a small number of times. The chain carries TRBV7-9 and TRBJ2-5; no clear D gene. V was clipped by 5 bases and J by 1 base, with 17 bases between them. The CDR3 spans 16 residues. Germline CDR1 SEHNR, CDR2 FQNEAQ (reference sequence). The CDR3 spells CASSPTRASFQETQYF. The CDR3 DNA is TGTGCCAGCAGCCCAACACGAGCCTCCTTCCAAGAGACCCAGTACTTC.